The rows below give T cell receptor beta chains drawn from one sample of a study of T cells expressing NK-cell markers. TCRdb reprocessed the 5' RACE reads and reports one entry per CDR3 protein, with no DNA. The sample holds roughly 350,000 distinct CDR3 sequences. What was sequenced was blood T cells: a sorted CD56 or NKG2C T cell subset, CD4+ or CD8+ T cells, or bulk PBMC T cells (not recorded which). All receptors derive from a man aged 18-75 years in good health. Each CDR3 is given with its conserved first and last residue.

TRBJ2-5,TRBV28,CASTGQGAQETQYF
TRBJ2-7,TRBV6-5,CASSYHPDPFEQYF
TRBJ2-2,TRBV11-2,CASSLGLAGAVNTGELFF
TRBJ2-4,TRBV6-5,CASSYSESSAKNIQYF
TRBJ1-2,TRBV3-1,CASSQDYGVGYGYTF
TRBJ1-5,TRBV28,CASSLRRDRWQPQHF
TRBJ2-7,TRBV5-1,CASSFRSGDNSYEQYF
TRBJ1-2,TRBV2,CASTPDGTVPNYGYTF
TRBJ1-2,TRBV7-9,CASSLLTSRGDGYTF
TRBJ2-1,TRBV24-1,CATSDSPGLAGMNNEQFF
TRBJ2-7,TRBV28,CASRKTTGYEQYF
TRBJ1-5,TRBV5-5,CASSAWRDSNQPQHF
TRBJ2-2,TRBV11-1,CASSFGGSGELFF
TRBJ1-1,TRBV6-5,CASSYEKYTEAFF
TRBJ1-1,TRBV5-1,CASTETGGVISEAFF
TRBJ1-2,TRBV20-1,CSAFTRGDYGYTF
TRBJ2-3,TRBV4-2,CASRRGTSGGAVTDTQYF
TRBJ2-7,TRBV19,CASSITLTAPYEQYF
TRBJ2-1,TRBV10-2,CASFDPGLAGGSSYNEQFF
TRBJ2-1,TRBV20-1,CSARSGQVHNEQFF
TRBJ1-1,TRBV9,CASRPGTANTEAFF
TRBJ2-3,TRBV3-1,CASSQDWPTTDTQYF